This T cell receptor (beta chain) was observed in a study of response to subunit inactivated influenza vaccine. TCRdb analysed the RT-PCR reads with MiXCR anew, one entry per CDR3 protein. The sample holds about 520,000 distinct CDR3 sequences; about 7.2% are singletons and the top ten take around 13%. The V gene's germline CDR1 is MNHEY and CDR2 SMNVEV (reference sequence). The CDR3 is 16 residues long. Germline trimming cut 3 bases from V and 7 bases from J; bases unmatched to any gene: 11. The V gene is TRBV27, the J gene TRBJ1-4; TRBD1 aligns across 7 bases. The clonotype was recovered from a man aged 50-75 years who received an inactivated influenza vaccine. Here the sequenced sample was PBMCs from blood, taken less than 30 months after vaccination. The CDR3 region is CASSFYNRGGLEKLFF. The CDR3 DNA is TGTGCCAGCAGTTTCTATAACAGGGGAGGCCTTGAAAAACTGTTTTTT.